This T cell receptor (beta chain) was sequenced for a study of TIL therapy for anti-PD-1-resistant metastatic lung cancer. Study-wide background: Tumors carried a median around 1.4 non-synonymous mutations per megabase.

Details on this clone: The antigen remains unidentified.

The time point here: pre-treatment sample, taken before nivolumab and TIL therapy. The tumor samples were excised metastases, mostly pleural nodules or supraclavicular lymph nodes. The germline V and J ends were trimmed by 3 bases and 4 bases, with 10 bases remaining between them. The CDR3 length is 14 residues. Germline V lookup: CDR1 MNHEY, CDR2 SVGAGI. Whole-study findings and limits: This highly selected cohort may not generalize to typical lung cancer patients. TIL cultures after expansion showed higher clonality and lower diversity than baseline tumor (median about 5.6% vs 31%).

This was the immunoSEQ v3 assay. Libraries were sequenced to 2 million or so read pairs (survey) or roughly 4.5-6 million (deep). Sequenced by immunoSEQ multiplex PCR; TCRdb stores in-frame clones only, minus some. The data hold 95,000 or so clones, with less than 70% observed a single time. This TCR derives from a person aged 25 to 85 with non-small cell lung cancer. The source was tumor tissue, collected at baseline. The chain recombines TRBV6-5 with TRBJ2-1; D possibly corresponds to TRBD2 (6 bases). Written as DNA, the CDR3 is TGTGCCAGCAGTTATCGGGAGACGTACAATGAGCAGTTCTTC. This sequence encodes CASSYRETYNEQFF.